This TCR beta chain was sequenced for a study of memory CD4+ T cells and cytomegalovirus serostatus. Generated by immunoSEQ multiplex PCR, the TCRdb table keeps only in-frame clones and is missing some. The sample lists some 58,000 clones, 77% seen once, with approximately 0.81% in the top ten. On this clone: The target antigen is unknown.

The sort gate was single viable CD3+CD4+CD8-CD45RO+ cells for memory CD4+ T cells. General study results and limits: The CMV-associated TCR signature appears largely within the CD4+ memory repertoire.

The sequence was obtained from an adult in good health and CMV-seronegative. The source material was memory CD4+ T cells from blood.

The CDR3 DNA sequence: TGTGCCAGCAGCGTAGTAGGCGGTTTTGGGGTGAACACTGAAGCTTTCTTT. It encodes CASSVVGGFGVNTEAFF. V gene TRBV9 combines with J gene TRBJ1-1; D not certain. Between the trimmed V and J ends, which lost 0 bases and 0 bases, there was a span of 15 bases. The germline V gene has CDR1 SGDLS and CDR2 YYNGEE. CDR3 length equals 17 residues.